Listed below are T cell receptor beta chains from one sample, sequenced in a study of blood T cell repertoires in COVID-19. Here immunoSEQ multiplex PCR was the method, and the copy in TCRdb shows in-frame clones only, minus some. The sample includes fewer than 350,000 clones, 85% seen only once; the top ten take around 4.5%. The sample taken for sequencing was peripheral blood. The receptors here all came from a woman aged 50 to 60 with active or convalescent COVID-19. The CDR3 runs from the conserved cysteine through the conserved F or W. The D gene is left open where the match is weak. Not every row has a clone size; where given, it reads once, few, many or a size class.

clone_size	d_call	v_call	j_call	cdr3_nt	cdr3_aa
NA	TRBD1	TRBV6-1	TRBJ2-1	TGTGCCAGCAGTGAAGAGTGGACAGGATACAATGAGCAGTTCTTC	CASSEEWTGYNEQFF
NA	NA	TRBV4-1	TRBJ2-5	TGCGCCAGCAGCCAAACAGGGAGAGAGACCCAGTACTTC	CASSQTGRETQYF
NA	TRBD1	TRBV11-3	TRBJ2-1	TGTGCCAGCAGCTTCCGGACAGGGGGCAATGAGCAGTTCTTC	CASSFRTGGNEQFF
NA	NA	TRBV28	TRBJ1-1	TGTGCCAGCAGATCCTCGAACACTGAAGCTTTCTTT	CASRSSNTEAFF
NA	NA	TRBV14	TRBJ2-1	TGTGCCAGCAGCCTACGACAGTCCTACAATGAGCAGTTCTTC	CASSLRQSYNEQFF
NA	TRBD1	TRBV5-4	TRBJ1-1	TGTGCCAGCAGCTTGACAGGGGGGAGCGTAGCTTTCTTT	CASSLTGGSVAFF
NA	NA	TRBV5-8	TRBJ1-5	TGTGCCAGCAGCTTGTGGTCGGGGAATCAGCCCCAGCATTTT	CASSLWSGNQPQHF
once	NA	TRBV28	TRBJ2-3	TGTGCCAGCAAGAGTAGCACAGATACGCAGTATTTT	CASKSSTDTQYF
NA	TRBD2	TRBV6-5	TRBJ2-7	TGTGCCAGCAAGTCCCGGGAGGGCCTTAGGTACGAGCAGTACTTC	CASKSREGLRYEQYF
NA	NA	TRBV11-2	TRBJ2-1	TGTGCCAGCAGCTTTTCTAGTCACGAGCAGTTCTTC	CASSFSSHEQFF
NA	TRBD2	TRBV27	TRBJ2-1	TGTGCCAGCAGTTCAACTAGCGGGAGACGCAATGAGCAGTTCTTC	CASSSTSGRRNEQFF
few	NA	TRBV9	TRBJ1-1	TGTGCCAGCAGCGTAGCGGGGAACACTGAAGCTTTCTTT	CASSVAGNTEAFF
once	NA	TRBV12-5	TRBJ2-3	TGTGCTAGTGGTTTCGTTATGGCCGCTAGCACAGATACGCAGTATTTT	CASGFVMAASTDTQYF
NA	NA	TRBV15	TRBJ2-7	TGTGCCACCAGCAGAGATAGCATCAGGGAGGCGCAGTACTTC	CATSRDSIREAQYF
NA	TRBD2	TRBV11-3	TRBJ2-3	TGTGCCAGCAGCTCGGGGACTAGCCTTAGCACAGATACGCAGTATTTT	CASSSGTSLSTDTQYF
NA	TRBD1	TRBV7-9	TRBJ1-1	TGTGCCAGCAGCTTATGCGACAGGGGATGCCCCGAAGCTTTCTTT	CASSLCDRGCPEAFF
NA	NA	TRBV19	TRBJ2-3	TGTGCCAGTAGTATCGAGACAGGAGGAGATACGCAGTATTTT	CASSIETGGDTQYF
once	NA	TRBV24-1	TRBJ1-1	TGTGCCACCAGTGACGCCCCAGGGAGGGGAGGGGGTAACACTGAAGCTTTCTTT	CATSDAPGRGGGNTEAFF
NA	NA	TRBV7-9	TRBJ2-5	TGTGCCAGCAGCTTGGGTCCTGGGCAAAAGACCCAGTACTTC	CASSLGPGQKTQYF
NA	TRBD1	TRBV3-1/TRBV3-2	TRBJ2-5	TGTGCCAGCATCCGACAGGGACAAGAGACCCAGTACTTC	CASIRQGQETQYF
once	TRBD1	TRBV6-5	TRBJ1-5	TGTGCCAGCAGTATCCGGACAGGGAATCAGCCCCAGCATTTT	CASSIRTGNQPQHF
NA	NA	TRBV7-3	TRBJ2-5	TGTGCCAGCAGCTTGGGGTCTGGAAGCGGCCCTCAAGAGACCCAGTACTTC	CASSLGSGSGPQETQYF
NA	NA	TRBV5-4	TRBJ2-3	TGTGCCAGCAGCAGGAGGGGTAGCACAGATACGCAGTATTTT	CASSRRGSTDTQYF
NA	TRBD2	TRBV5-4	TRBJ2-7	TGTGCCAGCAGCTCTAGCGGAATGAGTCCCTACGAGCAGTACTTC	CASSSSGMSPYEQYF
NA	TRBD1	TRBV5-5	TRBJ1-1	TGTGCCAGCAGCTCACTCCGGGACAGGGTTCTCACTGAAGCTTTCTTT	CASSSLRDRVLTEAFF
few	NA	TRBV6-5	TRBJ2-7	TGTGCCAGCAGTTACGACGGTGCGGGGAGCATCTACGAGCAGTACTTC	CASSYDGAGSIYEQYF
NA	NA	TRBV9	TRBJ2-7	TGTGCCAGCAGCGTAGGGGACTCCCAGCCCTACGAGCAGTACTTC	CASSVGDSQPYEQYF
NA	TRBD2	TRBV6-5	TRBJ2-2	TGTGCCAGTCGGGGGGCCGGGGAGCTGTTTTTT	CASRGAGELFF
once	TRBD1	TRBV6-5	TRBJ1-1	TGTGCCAGCAGTCCTGACAGGGGAGAAGCTTTCTTT	CASSPDRGEAFF
NA	TRBD1	TRBV30	TRBJ1-1	TGTGCCTGGAGCCGGGACAGGGCGGGCACTGAAGCTTTCTTT	CAWSRDRAGTEAFF
NA	TRBD1	TRBV7-9	TRBJ1-2	TGTGCCAGCAGCTTAGTAATCCCAGGGGGCCATGGCTACACCTTC	CASSLVIPGGHGYTF
few	TRBD1	TRBV19	TRBJ1-6	TGTGCCAGTAGCCAAACCCGGACAGGGGGCAGAGGTTCACCCCTCCACTTT	CASSQTRTGGRGSPLHF
NA	TRBD2	TRBV4-1	TRBJ2-7	TGCGCCAGCAGCCCGGGACTAGCCACCTACGAGCAGTACTTC	CASSPGLATYEQYF
NA	TRBD1	TRBV28	TRBJ2-7	TGTGCCAGCAGACGGACAGGGGGACGATCCTACGAGCAGTACTTC	CASRRTGGRSYEQYF
NA	NA	TRBV11-2	TRBJ1-1	TGTGCCAGCAGCTTCTCTTTTACTAACACTGAAGCTTTCTTT	CASSFSFTNTEAFF
once	NA	TRBV5-1	TRBJ2-3	TGCGCCAGCAGCCTGGGGACGGAGCGGATCACAGATACGCAGTATTTT	CASSLGTERITDTQYF
NA	NA	TRBV19	TRBJ2-6	TGTGCCAGTAGTCCCGGGGTCGCTCGGTTGCTTGGAGCCAACGTCCTGACTTTC	CASSPGVARLLGANVLTF
NA	TRBD1	TRBV5-1	TRBJ1-1	TGCGCCAGCAGCTTGGGCGGACAGGGTCGAGTTGAAGCTTTCTTT	CASSLGGQGRVEAFF
NA	NA	TRBV19	TRBJ1-2	TGTGCCAGTAGTGTCCTACGGGGTCGCATGGAGAGCTACACCTTC	CASSVLRGRMESYTF
NA	NA	TRBV11-2	TRBJ2-7	TGTGCCAGCAGCCTAAATCTCAACGAGCAGTACTTC	CASSLNLNEQYF
NA	NA	TRBV5-1	TRBJ2-1	TGCGCCAGCACGGAGTTTCCCTCAAATGAGCAGTTCTTC	CASTEFPSNEQFF
NA	TRBD1	TRBV2	TRBJ1-5	TGTGCCAGCAGTGGTAGACAGGGGGCTATTCAGCCCCAGCATTTT	CASSGRQGAIQPQHF
NA	NA	TRBV11-2	TRBJ1-2	TGTGCCAGCAGCTTAGACGGAGGAACATTTAACTATGGCTACACCTTC	CASSLDGGTFNYGYTF
NA	NA	TRBV5-1	TRBJ1-1	TGCGCCAGCAGCCCGGTTGGGGGGGATGGACGTTCGAACACTGAAGCTTTCTTT	CASSPVGGDGRSNTEAFF
NA	NA	TRBV7-3	TRBJ2-6	TGTGCCAGCAGCTTAAATAACCCAGGCTCTGGGGCCAACGTCCTGACTTTC	CASSLNNPGSGANVLTF
NA	NA	TRBV5-1	TRBJ2-7	TGCGCCAGCAGCTTACTAGCTCTCCCTGCCTACGAGCAGTACTTC	CASSLLALPAYEQYF
NA	NA	TRBV18	TRBJ2-6	TGTGCCAGCTCTCAACAGGTTATCAGCTCTGGGGCCAACGTCCTGACTTTC	CASSQQVISSGANVLTF
NA	TRBD1	TRBV3-1/TRBV3-2	TRBJ2-1	TGTGCCAGCAGCCCAGGGACAGGGGGTCCGTTCTTC	CASSPGTGGPFF
NA	NA	TRBV3-1/TRBV3-2	TRBJ1-1	TGTGCCAGCAGCACTCGTAGAAAGCCGGGGGAAGCGGGTCGCGCTTTCTTT	CASSTRRKPGEAGRAFF
NA	NA	TRBV6-5	TRBJ1-1	TGTGCCAGCAGGCCCCTACAGGGGAACACTGAAGCTTTCTTT	CASRPLQGNTEAFF
NA	NA	TRBV6-5	TRBJ1-6	TGTGCCAGCGGGTATGGTCACAGGGTGAATTCACCCCTCCACTTT	CASGYGHRVNSPLHF
NA	NA	TRBV27	TRBJ2-5	TGTGCCAGCAGTTTACGTGATAGTAGCGGAGGATTAGGAGAGACCCAGTACTTC	CASSLRDSSGGLGETQYF
NA	NA	TRBV6-1	TRBJ1-5	TGTGCCAGCAGTGAAGGAGGAGGGTATCAGCCCCAGCATTTT	CASSEGGGYQPQHF
NA	NA	TRBV6-1	TRBJ1-5	TGTGCCAGCAGTGAACAGGGGTCTAGCAATCAGCCCCAGCATTTT	CASSEQGSSNQPQHF
NA	TRBD2	TRBV9	TRBJ2-3	TGTGCCAGCAGCACCCGACTAGCGGGGAACACAGATACGCAGTATTTT	CASSTRLAGNTDTQYF
few	TRBD1	TRBV3-1/TRBV3-2	TRBJ1-4	TGTGCCAGCAGCCACGTGCCGGGACAGGCTAGAGGGGAAAAACTGTTTTTT	CASSHVPGQARGEKLFF
NA	NA	TRBV6-1	TRBJ1-5	TGTGCCAGCAGTGAAGAGGACAGCTTTCCCCGGCCCCAGCATTTT	CASSEEDSFPRPQHF
NA	NA	TRBV27	TRBJ1-2	TGTGCCAGCAGTTTGGGAGCCCGGAATGGCTACACCTTC	CASSLGARNGYTF
NA	NA	TRBV12-3/TRBV12-4	TRBJ2-7	TGTGCCAGCAGTTACTCTCTAACCGAGCAGTACTTC	CASSYSLTEQYF